The rows below give T cell receptor beta chains drawn from one sample of a study of somatic mutations in cytotoxic T cells in rheumatoid arthritis. Measured with immunoSEQ multiplex PCR; TCRdb has only the in-frame clones, and not every one. Of about 30,000 clones listed, more than 75% were seen once; the top ten hold about 7.7%. Sequencing used CD8+ T cells sorted from blood. These receptors originate from an adult with rheumatoid arthritis. Both conserved end residues are part of each CDR3. The D gene is left open where the match is weak. Clone size appears in some rows only: once, few, many, or a class for an expanded clone.

CASSLLAVSYNEQFF	TGTGCCAGCAGCTTACTAGCGGTTTCCTACAATGAGCAGTTCTTC	TRBV7-6	TRBJ2-1	TRBD2	15	-
CASSQEDYENEQFF	TGCGCCAGCAGCCAAGAGGACTATGAAAATGAGCAGTTCTTC	TRBV4-1	TRBJ2-1	-	14	-
CASSARDWGETQYF	TGTGCCAGCAGCGCCCGGGACTGGGGGGAGACCCAGTACTTC	TRBV7-8	TRBJ2-5	-	14	-
CASSGLGGAQGYTF	TGTGCCAGCAGTGGCCTCGGGGGGGCGCAGGGCTACACCTTC	TRBV25-1	TRBJ1-2	-	14	-
CASSPRGSGNTEAFF	TGCGCCAGCAGCCCACGGGGGAGCGGGAACACTGAAGCTTTCTTT	TRBV4-3	TRBJ1-1	-	15	-
CASSEGQFFYEQYF	TGTGCCAGCAGCGAAGGACAGTTTTTCTACGAGCAGTACTTC	TRBV2	TRBJ2-7	-	14	-
CASSRDVLYIQYF	TGTGCCAGTAGTAGGGACGTCCTGTACATTCAGTACTTC	TRBV19	TRBJ2-4	-	13	-
CSAPSESEAFF	TGCAGCGCACCCTCCGAGAGTGAAGCTTTCTTT	TRBV29-1	TRBJ1-1	-	11	-
CASTYSQGRGAFF	TGTGCCAGCACCTACTCACAGGGTCGGGGGGCTTTCTTT	TRBV13	TRBJ1-1	-	13	once
CASGQGGVNYGYTF	TGTGCCAGCGGCCAAGGGGGTGTAAACTATGGCTACACCTTC	TRBV27	TRBJ1-2	-	14	-
CASSVGSLGPQHF	TGTGCCAGCAGCGTTGGGAGCCTGGGGCCCCAGCATTTT	TRBV9	TRBJ1-5	-	13	-
CASRDEDRVNTEAFF	TGTGCCAGCAGGGACGAGGACAGGGTGAACACTGAAGCTTTCTTT	TRBV6-5	TRBJ1-1	TRBD1	15	-
CASSLATGVGGNTIYF	TGCGCCAGCAGCCTCGCGACAGGCGTAGGTGGAAACACCATATATTTT	TRBV4-1	TRBJ1-3	-	16	-
CASSGTSGVHQPQETQYF	TGTGCCAGCAGCGGGACTAGCGGGGTCCATCAACCCCAAGAGACCCAGTACTTC	TRBV28	TRBJ2-5	TRBD2	18	-
CASSLRGANRVNTEAFF	TGCGCCAGCAGCTTGCGGGGGGCGAACAGGGTGAACACTGAAGCTTTCTTT	TRBV5-1	TRBJ1-1	-	17	-
CASSSPADLGQFSGNTIYF	TGTGCCAGCAGTTCGCCGGCTGACCTGGGACAGTTTTCTGGAAACACCATATATTTT	TRBV28	TRBJ1-3	TRBD1	19	-
CASSLAGGMSQPQHF	TGCGCCAGCAGCTTGGCCGGGGGAATGAGTCAGCCCCAGCATTTT	TRBV5-1	TRBJ1-5	-	15	once
CASSLFPGTANTGELFF	TGCGCCAGCAGCCTCTTCCCCGGGACAGCGAACACCGGGGAGCTGTTTTTT	TRBV4-3	TRBJ2-2	TRBD1	17	-
CSFWTSGTSSYNEQFF	TGCAGCTTCTGGACTAGCGGGACCAGCTCCTACAATGAGCAGTTCTTC	TRBV29-1	TRBJ2-1	TRBD2	16	-
CASSFWQHTGELFF	TGCGCCAGCAGCTTTTGGCAGCACACCGGGGAGCTGTTTTTT	TRBV5-1	TRBJ2-2	-	14	-
CASTPSATNIGTF	TGTGCCAGCACCCCATCGGCCACGAACATAGGCACCTTC	TRBV2	TRBJ1-2	-	13	once
CASSLDRGGSPLHF	TGTGCCAGCAGCCTGGACAGGGGGGGTTCACCCCTCCACTTT	TRBV6-5	TRBJ1-6	TRBD1	14	medium-sized
CASSASPVGKAFF	TGTGCCAGTAGTGCCAGCCCGGTGGGGAAAGCTTTCTTT	TRBV19	TRBJ1-1	-	13	few
CASSTGVDYEQYF	TGTGCCAGCAGCACCGGAGTCGACTACGAGCAGTACTTC	TRBV7-6	TRBJ2-7	-	13	few
CASSLTSGRVEQYF	TGTGCCAGCAGCCTGACTAGCGGGAGGGTCGAGCAGTACTTC	TRBV13	TRBJ2-7	TRBD2	14	-
CASSIGGQGTEAFF	TGTGCCAGTAGTATCGGGGGCCAGGGCACTGAAGCTTTCTTT	TRBV19	TRBJ1-1	-	14	-
CSVDGEGSYEQYF	TGCAGCGTTGACGGAGAGGGCTCCTACGAGCAGTACTTC	TRBV29-1	TRBJ2-7	-	13	few
CASSIWGNEQFF	TGTGCCAGTAGTATTTGGGGGAATGAGCAGTTCTTC	TRBV19	TRBJ2-1	-	12	few
CAREVQISNYGYTF	TGTGCCAGAGAGGTCCAAATTTCTAACTATGGCTACACCTTC	TRBV2	TRBJ1-2	-	14	-
CASSLGNTEAFF	TGTGCCAGCAGCCTCGGGAACACTGAAGCTTTCTTT	TRBV13	TRBJ1-1	-	12	-
CASRDWGDQPQHF	TGTGCCAGTAGGGACTGGGGCGATCAGCCCCAGCATTTT	TRBV19	TRBJ1-5	-	13	-
CASSRTGEEEKLFF	TGCGCCAGCAGCCGGACAGGGGAGGAGGAAAAACTGTTTTTT	TRBV4-3	TRBJ1-4	TRBD1	14	few
CASSPSRGFLVTGELFF	TGTGCCAGCAGCCCAAGTAGGGGGTTCTTAGTCACCGGGGAGCTGTTTTTT	TRBV9	TRBJ2-2	-	17	-
CASRLSGTSYNEQFF	TGTGCCAGCAGACTTAGCGGGACCTCCTACAATGAGCAGTTCTTC	TRBV27	TRBJ2-1	TRBD2	15	-
CASGNEWGMNTEAFF	TGTGCCAGCGGAAACGAGTGGGGGATGAACACTGAAGCTTTCTTT	TRBV6-5	TRBJ1-1	-	15	-
CASSLGRTTYEQYF	TGTGCCAGCAGCTTGGGGAGGACCACCTACGAGCAGTACTTC	TRBV5-4	TRBJ2-7	-	14	-
CASSPYPGTGVDSPLHF	TGTGCCAGCAGCCCGTACCCTGGGACAGGGGTCGATTCACCCCTCCACTTT	TRBV9	TRBJ1-6	TRBD1	17	-